This T cell receptor (beta chain) is drawn from a study of T cell repertoires in cytomegalovirus infection. For the study at large: The authors relied on CMV epitopes, both recently identified HLA-C-restricted and well-studied HLA-B-restricted. Indications came from public TCR beta signatures; they pointed to CMV infection and to a matching HLA type.

Points from the study as a whole: HLA-C-restricted CMV-specific TCR beta clonotypes prevailed in the ex vivo response.

MiXCR, applied by TCRdb to the reads, yields one record per CDR3 protein. Of roughly 700,000 distinct CDR3 sequences listed, 30% to 40% are singletons. This clonotype was counted a few times. Its cognate antigen is unknown. V lost 6 bases and J lost 4; bases outside the gene matches: 14. From germline, CDR1 is MDHEN and CDR2 SYDVKM. CDR3 length: 17 residues. This rearrangement joins TRBV28 to TRBJ2-1; 8 bases map to TRBD2. The clonotype comes from a human donor in good health (CMV status not recorded). Some clones in this sample may be carry-over from other donors' samples. The sequenced sample was cultured PBMCs, obtained from culture after CMV antigen stimulation. The CDR3 DNA is TGTGCCAGCAGGAACCCGTGGGGAGCGGGGGATTACAATGAGCAGTTCTTC. Its translation is CASRNPWGAGDYNEQFF.